These T cell receptor beta chains were read from a single sample in a study of T cells in Graves' hyperthyroidism and ophthalmopathy. TCRdb itself ran the multiplex PCR reads through MiXCR, one entry per CDR3 protein. The table shows 400,000 to 550,000 distinct CDR3 sequences, with 13% to 15% occurring only once. The material sequenced was blood. The receptors derive from a woman aged 18-29 years with Graves' hyperthyroidism. Both conserved end residues are part of each CDR3. The D gene is left open where the match is weak. Expanded clones are given a class, and other clones once, few, many or no size at all.

J | V | size | D | CDR3 | DNA
TRBJ2-1 | TRBV9 | NA | NA | CASSVEGWGNEQFF | TGTGCCAGCAGCGTAGAAGGATGGGGCAATGAGCAGTTCTTC
TRBJ1-1 | TRBV5-1 | few | NA | CASSLPRAEVTEAFF | TGCGCCAGCAGCTTGCCCAGGGCGGAGGTCACTGAAGCTTTCTTT
TRBJ2-5 | TRBV6-1 | many | TRBD2 | CASSVLAGVRETQYF | TGTGCCAGCAGTGTCCTAGCGGGAGTTCGGGAGACCCAGTACTTC
TRBJ2-2 | TRBV19 | NA | NA | CASKISDSNTGELFF | TGTGCCAGTAAAATTAGCGATTCGAACACCGGGGAGCTGTTTTTT
TRBJ2-7 | TRBV19 | few | NA | CASSHFSGSGVYEQYF | TGTGCCAGTAGTCATTTCTCTGGGAGTGGGGTCTACGAGCAGTACTTC
TRBJ1-2 | TRBV6-1 | NA | TRBD1 | CASSEGGTGGYYGYTF | TGTGCCAGCAGTGAAGGCGGGACAGGGGGGTACTATGGCTACACCTTC
TRBJ2-2 | TRBV19 | few | NA | CASSMVSTLTGELFF | TGTGCCAGTAGTATGGTTTCCACTCTCACCGGGGAGCTGTTTTTT
TRBJ2-1 | TRBV30 | few | NA | CAWNGGSSYNEQFF | TGTGCCTGGAATGGTGGCAGCTCCTACAATGAGCAGTTCTTC
TRBJ2-1 | TRBV10-2 | many | NA | CASSESYEQFF | TGCGCCAGCAGTGAATCATATGAGCAGTTCTTC
TRBJ2-1 | TRBV11-3 | many | NA | CASSLEGTHDNEQFF | TGTGCCAGCAGCTTAGAGGGGACGCATGACAATGAGCAGTTCTTC
TRBJ2-1 | TRBV9 | NA | NA | CASSFRLDLNSYNEQFF | TGTGCCAGCAGCTTCCGCCTTGACCTCAACTCCTACAATGAGCAGTTCTTC
TRBJ1-1 | TRBV2 | many | NA | CASSEGVSGPNTEAFF | TGTGCCAGCAGTGAGGGAGTCTCGGGACCGAACACTGAAGCTTTCTTT
TRBJ2-2 | TRBV30 | many | TRBD1 | CARRQGEDTGELFF | TGTGCCCGAAGACAGGGCGAGGACACCGGGGAGCTGTTTTTT
TRBJ2-1 | TRBV19 | NA | NA | CATLRTPGICNEQFF | TGTGCCACCCTACGGACTCCCGGAATTTGCAATGAGCAGTTCTTC
TRBJ2-5 | TRBV18 | many | NA | CASSPRNGGLETQYF | TGTGCCAGCTCACCACGTAATGGAGGGTTAGAGACCCAGTACTTC
TRBJ2-7 | TRBV10-3 | many | NA | CAISERGAYEQYF | TGTGCCATCAGTGAGCGCGGTGCTTACGAGCAGTACTTC
TRBJ1-1 | TRBV5-1 | NA | NA | CASYPREAANTEAFF | TGCGCCAGCTACCCCAGGGAGGCGGCGAACACTGAAGCTTTCTTT
TRBJ1-1 | TRBV6-5 | many | NA | CASSYTFPGQANTEAFF | TGTGCCAGCAGTTACACATTCCCGGGACAAGCGAACACTGAAGCTTTCTTT
TRBJ1-1 | TRBV20-1 | many | NA | CSARVNGLNTEAFF | TGCAGTGCTAGAGTAAACGGATTGAACACTGAAGCTTTCTTT
TRBJ2-1 | TRBV7-6 | NA | NA | CASSLWRSNNEQFF | TGTGCCAGCAGCTTATGGCGGTCGAACAATGAGCAGTTCTTC
TRBJ2-6 | TRBV27 | NA | TRBD1 | CASSHRQGYTNVLTF | TGTGCCAGCAGTCATCGACAGGGTTATACCAACGTCCTGACTTTC
TRBJ2-7 | TRBV5-4 | NA | NA | CASSLRGQISAEQYF | TGTGCCAGCAGCTTACGGGGACAAATCTCTGCCGAGCAGTACTTC
TRBJ2-2 | TRBV24-1 | many | NA | CATSDSTRAGRAGELFF | TGTGCCACCAGTGATTCCACCCGGGCGGGAAGGGCCGGGGAGCTGTTTTTT
TRBJ2-1 | TRBV10-2 | few | NA | CASSGLQLRIFDEQFF | TGCGCCAGCAGTGGACTACAGTTACGGATATTCGATGAGCAGTTCTTC
TRBJ1-3 | TRBV30 | many | TRBD1 | CAWNQGDRSGNTIYF | TGTGCCTGGAACCAGGGGGATAGATCTGGAAACACCATATATTTT
TRBJ2-2 | TRBV11-2 | many | TRBD2 | CASSLVGTSTGELFF | TGTGCCAGCAGCTTAGTCGGGACTAGCACCGGGGAGCTGTTTTTT
TRBJ2-7 | TRBV11-3 | many | TRBD1 | CASSLVSGQGDEQYF | TGTGCCAGCAGCTTAGTATCCGGACAGGGGGACGAGCAGTACTTC